This TCR beta chain was captured in a study of blood T cell repertoires in COVID-19. Across the study: COVID-19 samples, acute and convalescent, were from the United States, Italy and Spain. In each case, the material was cDNA or gDNA derived from T cells, B-cell-depleted T cells, or PBMCs.

Produced via immunoSEQ multiplex PCR; TCRdb's table is partial and in-frame only. The sample includes 250,000 to 350,000 clones, around four fifths of them seen just once. Germline-derived CDR1 and CDR2 are SGDLS and YYNGEE. V lost 2 bases and J lost 9, with 21 bases in between. The CDR3 is 16 amino acids. The TCR sequence derives from a woman aged 50 to 60 with acute or convalescent COVID-19. The chain carries TRBV9 and TRBJ2-1; the D gene is possibly TRBD2 (6 bases). The sample consisted of peripheral blood. The CDR3 sequence: CASSVRLADAVTEQFF. The CDR3 nucleotides read TGTGCCAGCAGCGTTCGGTTAGCGGATGCGGTCACTGAGCAGTTCTTC.